Listed below are T cell receptor beta chains from one sample, sequenced in a study of T cell repertoires in cytomegalovirus infection. A single record per CDR3 protein comes from TCRdb applying MiXCR to the reads. The repertoire has about 310,000 distinct CDR3 sequences, about 17% of them found once; the top ten carry around 12%. The sample consisted of PBMCs. These receptors came from a human donor in good health (CMV status not recorded). Some clones in this sample may be carry-over from other donors' samples. Each CDR3 is given with its conserved first and last residue. Fields, in order: V gene, J gene, D gene, clone size, CDR3 DNA, CDR3 protein. D genes are given only for firm matches. Some rows have no size entry. The others give once, few or many, or a class for an expanded clone.

V: TRBV15
J: TRBJ1-1
D: .
size: .
DNA: TGTGCCACCAGCAGAGACCCCAGGGGTTATTCTGAAGCTTTCTTT
CDR3: CATSRDPRGYSEAFF

V: TRBV12-3/TRBV12-4
J: TRBJ2-2
D: TRBD2
size: .
DNA: TGTGCCAGCAGTTTAAAGGGACTAGCCGCGACCGGGGAGCTGGTTTTT
CDR3: CASSLKGLAATGELVF

V: TRBV6-6
J: TRBJ2-7
D: TRBD1
size: .
DNA: TGTGCCAGCTGGACAGGATCCTACGAGCAGTACTTC
CDR3: CASWTGSYEQYF

V: TRBV12-3/TRBV12-4
J: TRBJ2-1
D: .
size: many
DNA: TGTGCCAGCAGTTTAATTTTGGGTGGCTCCTACAATGAGCAGTTCTTC
CDR3: CASSLILGGSYNEQFF

V: TRBV11-2
J: TRBJ2-5
D: TRBD2
size: .
DNA: TGTGCCAGCAGCTTACAAGCGGGGGCCTCATCTGGAGAGACCCAGTACTTC
CDR3: CASSLQAGASSGETQYF

V: TRBV27
J: TRBJ1-5
D: .
size: many
DNA: TGTGCCAGCAGTTTATCTGTTGGTATCAATCAGCCCCAGCATTTT
CDR3: CASSLSVGINQPQHF

V: TRBV7-3
J: TRBJ2-5
D: .
size: many
DNA: TGTGCCAGCAGCTTTAAGGGGGGAGAGACCCAGTACTTC
CDR3: CASSFKGGETQYF

V: TRBV6-5
J: TRBJ1-1
D: .
size: many
DNA: TGTGCCAGCAGTTACGGGACACAGGCACATGAAGCTTTCTTT
CDR3: CASSYGTQAHEAFF

V: TRBV5-6
J: TRBJ1-2
D: TRBD1
size: .
DNA: TGTGCCAGCAGCACCGCCGGGACAGACTATGGCTACACCTTC
CDR3: CASSTAGTDYGYTF

V: TRBV7-2
J: TRBJ2-5
D: TRBD2
size: many
DNA: TGTGCCAGCAGCTTAGTATCAGCGGGGGGCGAAGAGACCCAGTACTTC
CDR3: CASSLVSAGGEETQYF

V: TRBV6-6
J: TRBJ1-1
D: .
size: .
DNA: TGTGCCAGCAGCCGCCTCTGGACCGACACTGAAGCTTTCTTT
CDR3: CASSRLWTDTEAFF

V: TRBV5-1
J: TRBJ1-1
D: .
size: .
DNA: TGCGCCAGCAGCTTGGACGGATTGAACACTGAAGCTTTCTTT
CDR3: CASSLDGLNTEAFF

V: TRBV6-6
J: TRBJ1-1
D: .
size: .
DNA: TGTGCCAGCACCTCAGGCGGGGCCACTGAAGCTTTCTTT
CDR3: CASTSGGATEAFF

V: TRBV6-2/TRBV6-3
J: TRBJ2-6
D: .
size: .
DNA: TGTGCCAGCCACCTCTCTGGGGCCAACGTCCTGACTTTC
CDR3: CASHLSGANVLTF

V: TRBV15
J: TRBJ2-1
D: TRBD2
size: .
DNA: TGTGCCACCAGCAGAGATCATGGGGCTAGCGGGGGGTCGCGGGAGCAGTTCTTC
CDR3: CATSRDHGASGGSREQFF

V: TRBV5-5
J: TRBJ2-1
D: .
size: .
DNA: TGTGCCAGCAGCCACCGGACATTCTCGCGGAACCTCATCAATGAGCAGTTCTTC
CDR3: CASSHRTFSRNLINEQFF

V: TRBV7-2
J: TRBJ1-6
D: .
size: .
DNA: TGTGCCAGCAGCTTAGCGCTGGCAAATTCACCCCTCCACTTT
CDR3: CASSLALANSPLHF

V: TRBV7-6
J: TRBJ2-4
D: .
size: few
DNA: TGTGCCAGCAGCCCAATCCCCGGCACCGCGGTCATTCAGTACTTC
CDR3: CASSPIPGTAVIQYF

V: TRBV28
J: TRBJ1-2
D: .
size: many
DNA: TGTGCCAGCAGTCCCGGGGGGACCTATGGCTACACCTTC
CDR3: CASSPGGTYGYTF

V: TRBV7-8
J: TRBJ2-2
D: .
size: many
DNA: TGTGCCAGCAGCGCCACAGGGGGGGGCACCGGGGAGCTGTTTTTT
CDR3: CASSATGGGTGELFF

V: TRBV4-1
J: TRBJ2-5
D: TRBD2
size: many
DNA: TGCGCCAGCAGCCTCCGGACTAGCGGGTCGTACCAAGAGACCCAGTACTTC
CDR3: CASSLRTSGSYQETQYF

V: TRBV3-1
J: TRBJ1-5
D: .
size: once
DNA: TGTGCCAGCAGCCCCTGGCAGGGCAGTCATCAGCCCCAGCATTTT
CDR3: CASSPWQGSHQPQHF

V: TRBV12-3/TRBV12-4
J: TRBJ1-2
D: TRBD1
size: many
DNA: TGTGCCAGCAAGAGACAGGGGACAGCTAACTATGGCTACACCTTC
CDR3: CASKRQGTANYGYTF